The rows below give T cell receptor beta chains drawn from one sample of a study of cytomegalovirus exposure and HLA in healthy donors. Some clones are missing from TCRdb's copy, which holds only in-frame ones; the method was immunoSEQ multiplex PCR. This table holds some 70,000 clones, around 89% found once. The sequenced sample consisted of PBMCs. These receptors were collected from a woman aged 18-29 years in good health and CMV-seronegative. Each CDR3 is given with its conserved first and last residue. D genes are given only for firm matches. Expanded clones are given a class, and other clones once, few, many or no size at all.

j_call d_call clone_size v_call cdr3_aa cdr3_nt
TRBJ1-2 TRBD1 - TRBV11-3 CASSRPPGDRGRTYGYTF TGTGCCAGCAGCCGACCCCCAGGTGACAGGGGGCGGACGTATGGCTACACCTTC
TRBJ2-1 TRBD2 once TRBV27 CASSLQGTSGRNNEQFF TGTGCCAGCAGTTTACAGGGGACTAGCGGGAGAAACAATGAGCAGTTCTTC
TRBJ2-2 TRBD1 - TRBV5-6 CASSTGTGGAAGELFF TGTGCCAGCAGCACCGGGACAGGGGGCGCGGCCGGGGAGCTGTTTTTT
TRBJ2-3 - - TRBV12-5 CASGLALPTADTQYF TGTGCTAGTGGTTTGGCTCTACCTACGGCAGATACGCAGTATTTT
TRBJ2-7 TRBD2 few TRBV5-4 CASSSTSGSYEQYF TGTGCCAGCAGCTCCACTAGCGGGAGCTACGAGCAGTACTTC
TRBJ1-4 - once TRBV19 CASSGVLTNEKLFF TGTGCCAGTAGTGGAGTGCTAACTAATGAAAAACTGTTTTTT
TRBJ2-7 TRBD1 - TRBV7-9 CASSRSGTETYEQYF TGTGCCAGCAGCCGGTCCGGGACAGAGACCTACGAGCAGTACTTC
TRBJ2-3 TRBD2 - TRBV6-4 CASSAAGGSTDTQYF TGTGCCAGCAGTGCGGCGGGGGGGAGCACAGATACGCAGTATTTT
TRBJ2-7 TRBD2 - TRBV7-2 CASSLKRGGMHEQYF TGTGCCAGCAGCTTAAAGCGGGGGGGCATGCACGAGCAGTACTTC
TRBJ2-3 - - TRBV29-1 CSADVQENTQYF TGCAGCGCCGACGTACAGGAGAATACGCAGTATTTT
TRBJ1-1 - - TRBV9 CASSSGGGTEAFF TGTGCCAGCAGCTCTGGGGGGGGCACTGAAGCTTTCTTT
TRBJ2-1 - - TRBV7-9 CASSSRQSSSYNEQFF TGTGCCAGCAGCTCAAGACAGAGCAGCTCCTACAATGAGCAGTTCTTC
TRBJ2-5 TRBD2 - TRBV19 CASSYGGIQETQYF TGTGCCAGTAGTTACGGGGGGATCCAAGAGACCCAGTACTTC
TRBJ2-7 - - TRBV27 CASGAGLGNHEQYF TGTGCCAGCGGGGCTGGCCTTGGGAACCACGAGCAGTACTTC
TRBJ1-2 - - TRBV7-2 CASSLVARAGYTF TGTGCCAGCAGCTTAGTGGCCAGGGCGGGCTACACCTTC
TRBJ2-1 - - TRBV19 CASSNRGIEQFF TGTGCCAGTAGTAACCGGGGGATTGAGCAGTTCTTC
TRBJ2-3 - - TRBV2 CASSEPAGLVDTQYF TGTGCCAGCAGTGAACCGGCGGGGTTGGTAGATACGCAGTATTTT
TRBJ2-1 - few TRBV6-1 CASSELVGGEQFF TGTGCCAGCAGTGAACTAGTGGGTGGTGAGCAGTTCTTC
TRBJ2-7 TRBD1 - TRBV30 CAWSRTGKSYEQYF TGTGCCTGGAGCCGGACAGGAAAGTCCTACGAGCAGTACTTC
TRBJ2-7 TRBD1 - TRBV5-4 CASSLGDSGFSEQYF TGTGCCAGCAGCTTGGGGGACAGCGGATTCTCCGAGCAGTACTTC
TRBJ2-3 - - TRBV5-4 CASSPSRSRSTDTQYF TGTGCCAGCAGCCCTAGCAGGAGCCGGAGCACAGATACGCAGTATTTT
TRBJ2-7 TRBD2 - TRBV27 CASSTSGREPQYF TGTGCCAGCAGTACTAGCGGGAGGGAGCCGCAGTACTTC
TRBJ1-5 - - TRBV7-2 CASSLQGQGRNQPQHF TGTGCCAGCAGCTTACAGGGTCAGGGCCGCAATCAGCCCCAGCATTTT
TRBJ2-7 - - TRBV5-1 CASSLHGDEQYF TGCGCCAGCAGCTTGCACGGAGACGAGCAGTACTTC
TRBJ1-3 - once TRBV14 CASSQLPGNTIYF TGTGCCAGCAGCCAACTACCTGGAAACACCATATATTTT
TRBJ1-1 - - TRBV9 CASSVVSWGSNTEAFF TGTGCCAGCAGCGTAGTATCCTGGGGCTCGAACACTGAAGCTTTCTTT
TRBJ2-1 - - TRBV7-3 CASSLTFRGGEQFF TGTGCCAGCAGCTTAACGTTTAGGGGGGGAGAGCAGTTCTTC
TRBJ2-1 - many TRBV27 CASSSLNEQFF TGTGCCAGCAGTTCCCTAAATGAGCAGTTCTTC
TRBJ2-3 TRBD2 - TRBV6-5 CASSYSKGLAGDTQYF TGTGCCAGCAGTTACTCGAAGGGCCTAGCGGGGGATACGCAGTATTTT
TRBJ2-7 - - TRBV5-5 CASSLGLPGLSYEQYF TGTGCCAGCAGCTTGGGGCTTCCAGGGCTCTCCTACGAGCAGTACTTC
TRBJ1-2 - once TRBV6-5 CASSYGLSNGYTF TGTGCCAGCAGTTACGGACTTTCGAATGGCTACACCTTC
TRBJ1-2 - - TRBV7-3 CASSSGEGTNYGYTF TGTGCCAGCAGCTCCGGGGAGGGTACTAACTATGGCTACACCTTC
TRBJ1-4 TRBD1 - TRBV7-9 CASSSRWTGRNEKLFF TGTGCCAGCAGCTCGAGGTGGACAGGGAGGAATGAAAAACTGTTTTTT
TRBJ2-7 - - TRBV19 CASSIGGGLLYEQYF TGTGCCAGTAGTATAGGAGGGGGTTTGCTCTACGAGCAGTACTTC
TRBJ2-3 TRBD2 - TRBV28 CARSGTRIPKTTDTQYF TGTGCCAGATCAGGGACTAGAATACCGAAAACCACAGATACGCAGTATTTT
TRBJ2-2 TRBD1 - TRBV19 CASRLTGSNTGELFF TGTGCCAGTAGACTGACAGGGTCTAACACCGGGGAGCTGTTTTTT
TRBJ1-2 - - TRBV4-1 CASSQVAGDGYTF TGCGCCAGCAGCCAAGTTGCAGGGGATGGCTACACCTTC
TRBJ2-3 TRBD2 - TRBV18 CASSLTTGTSGSVGGTDTQYF TGTGCCAGCTCACTTACAACCGGGACTAGCGGGAGTGTCGGTGGCACAGATACGCAGTATTTT
TRBJ2-2 TRBD1 - TRBV7-9 CASSLVVGQGVNGELFF TGTGCCAGCAGCTTAGTCGTGGGACAGGGGGTCAACGGGGAGCTGTTTTTT
TRBJ1-2 TRBD1 few TRBV28 CASSTGTANYGYTF TGTGCCAGCAGCACCGGGACAGCTAACTATGGCTACACCTTC
TRBJ2-1 TRBD2 - TRBV7-2 CASSSRGSGRNEQFF TGTGCCAGCAGCTCCCGAGGTAGCGGGAGGAATGAGCAGTTCTTC
TRBJ2-5 TRBD1 - TRBV28 CASSLGQVKGTQYF TGTGCCAGCAGTTTAGGACAGGTCAAAGGTACCCAGTACTTC
TRBJ2-3 TRBD1 - TRBV5-1 CASSFSFRGTGTDTQYF TGCGCCAGCAGCTTTTCTTTTCGCGGGACAGGGACAGATACGCAGTATTTT
TRBJ2-1 TRBD1 - TRBV7-3 CASSLTVQGNEQFF TGTGCCAGCAGCTTAACGGTACAGGGGAATGAGCAGTTCTTC
TRBJ2-6 - - TRBV28 CASSPTGTGANVLTF TGTGCCAGCAGTCCAACAGGGACTGGGGCCAACGTCCTGACTTTC
TRBJ2-7 - - TRBV7-7 CASSSPRRDTYEQYF TGTGCTAGCAGCTCCCCAAGACGGGATACCTACGAGCAGTACTTC
TRBJ2-1 - - TRBV5-1 CASSPITGSYNEQFF TGCGCCAGCAGCCCCATTACGGGCTCCTACAATGAGCAGTTCTTC
TRBJ2-7 - once TRBV4-1 CASSQGQAPTYEQYF TGCGCCAGCAGCCAAGGACAGGCCCCCACCTACGAGCAGTACTTC
TRBJ2-1 TRBD2 - TRBV6-5 CASSSGLAGGVYEQFF TGTGCCAGCAGTTCTGGACTAGCGGGGGGGGTCTATGAGCAGTTCTTC
TRBJ2-7 - - TRBV9 CASSVGTPGYEQYF TGTGCCAGCAGCGTAGGTACTCCCGGCTACGAGCAGTACTTC
TRBJ2-5 - once TRBV2 CASSRRGGGETQYF TGTGCCAGCAGCAGAAGGGGGGGCGGAGAGACCCAGTACTTC
TRBJ2-1 - - TRBV6-5 CASRLGLFNEQFF TGTGCCAGCAGGCTAGGACTATTCAATGAGCAGTTCTTC
TRBJ2-7 TRBD1 - TRBV7-2 CASSLGTGLLYEQYF TGTGCCAGCAGCCTAGGGACAGGGTTGCTCTACGAGCAGTACTTC
TRBJ1-1 TRBD1 - TRBV7-2 CASSLTGQGHEAFF TGTGCCAGCAGCTTAACCGGACAGGGACATGAAGCTTTCTTT
TRBJ1-1 - - TRBV12-5 CASGSPSKAFF TGTGCTAGTGGTTCACCTTCTAAAGCTTTCTTT
TRBJ2-1 - - TRBV7-9 CASSLGVGGYNEQFF TGTGCCAGCAGCTTAGGGGTGGGGGGCTACAATGAGCAGTTCTTC
TRBJ2-5 TRBD1 - TRBV10-1 CASSTGGQETQYF TGCGCCAGCAGTACAGGGGGCCAAGAGACCCAGTACTTC
TRBJ1-5 - - TRBV5-5 CASSATGADQPQHF TGTGCCAGCAGCGCCACAGGAGCCGATCAGCCCCAGCATTTT
TRBJ2-3 - - TRBV23-1 CASSHRDSTDTQYF TGCGCCAGCAGTCACCGGGACTCCACAGATACGCAGTATTTT
TRBJ2-2 - - TRBV10-3 CANGQNTGELFF TGTGCCAACGGACAGAACACCGGGGAGCTGTTTTTT